This TCR beta chain was profiled in a study of CD8+ T cells in alopecia areata. Whole-study context: It was oral tofacitinib, at 5 to 10 mg twice daily, that treated patients received.

The table lists this clone with many counts. Looked up from germline, CDR1 is MNHEY and CDR2 is SVGAGI. The ends were cut back, 7 bases at V and 5 bases at J, with 14 bases in the middle. The CDR3 runs to 13 residues. RNA, once extracted, was reverse transcribed into cDNA for use as the sequencing template. The repertoire was sequenced with immunoSEQ multiplex PCR; TCRdb's copy has only in-frame clones and lacks some. The sample has some 170,000 clones; less than 80% are singletons. Lesional scalp tissue (obtained by punch biopsy) and peripheral blood were collected from alopecia areata patients. This specimen was CD8+ T cells sorted from blood, taken at week 0. This chain links TRBV6-5 with TRBJ2-5, with a possible D match to TRBD2 (6 bases). This sequence was found in a human donor with alopecia areata. The CDR3 bases are TGTGCCAGCACCACGGCGGGGTGGGAGACCCAGTACTTC. It yields the protein CASTTAGWETQYF.